A selection of T cell receptor beta chains follows, all from one sample in a study of lymphopenia after photon versus proton radiotherapy. Clones were read by immunoSEQ multiplex PCR, and TCRdb kept only the in-frame ones, dropping some. The profile shows 35,000 to 45,000 clones, more than 70% of them singletons. Sequencing used peripheral blood, obtained from a patient treated with photon-based radiotherapy. The origin of the receptors is a man in his forties or fifties with gastric cancer. The CDR3 runs from the conserved cysteine through the conserved F or W. A D gene is named only where the DNA matches it firmly. Expanded clones are given a class, and other clones once, few, many or no size at all.

clone size,D gene,V gene,J gene,CDR3 DNA,CDR3 protein
.,.,TRBV6-5,TRBJ2-7,TGTGCCAGCAGTCCCTCGGTGGGCGAGCAGTACTTC,CASSPSVGEQYF
.,.,TRBV5-1,TRBJ2-3,TGCGCCAGCAGCTTGCAAAGCGGAAGCACAGATACGCAGTATTTT,CASSLQSGSTDTQYF
.,.,TRBV20-1,TRBJ2-3,TGCAGTGTCGGTTGGACAGATACGCAGTATTTT,CSVGWTDTQYF
.,TRBD2,TRBV27,TRBJ2-3,TGTGCCAGCAGCCCTTCTAGCGGGAGTCGAGGTACGCAGTATTTT,CASSPSSGSRGTQYF
.,TRBD1,TRBV7-6,TRBJ1-2,TGTGCCAGCAGCTCGGGACAGGGGTCTAACTATGGCTACACCTTC,CASSSGQGSNYGYTF
.,TRBD1,TRBV14,TRBJ2-7,TGTGCCAGCAGCCAAGCCGGGACAGCCATGCGGCAGTACTTC,CASSQAGTAMRQYF
.,.,TRBV11-2,TRBJ2-3,TGTGCCAGCAGCTTACGGGGGCGCGCAGATACGCAGTATTTT,CASSLRGRADTQYF
.,.,TRBV11-2,TRBJ1-2,TGTGCCAGCAGCTTAGGGCAAGACGGCTATGGCTACACCTTC,CASSLGQDGYGYTF
.,TRBD1,TRBV27,TRBJ2-1,TGTGCCAGCTTCTCAACCGGGACAGGAGAATACAATGAGCAGTTCTTC,CASFSTGTGEYNEQFF
once,TRBD1,TRBV6-6,TRBJ1-2,TGTGCCAGCACCACACGGACAGGGATTAACTATGGCTACACCTTC,CASTTRTGINYGYTF
once,.,TRBV9,TRBJ2-1,TGTGCCAGCAGCGCATATCTAGCTAGCTCCTACAATGAGCAGTTCTTC,CASSAYLASSYNEQFF
.,.,TRBV28,TRBJ1-5,TGTGCCAGCAGTTTGAGCCATCAGCCCCAGCATTTT,CASSLSHQPQHF
.,.,TRBV6-5,TRBJ1-5,TGTGCCAGCAGTCCATTCCTCGGAGGACAGCCCCAGCATTTT,CASSPFLGGQPQHF
.,.,TRBV30,TRBJ2-3,TGTGCCTGGAGTGAGATGACCGGGACACCCACAGATACGCAGTATTTT,CAWSEMTGTPTDTQYF
.,.,TRBV2,TRBJ1-5,TGTGCCAGCAGCCCAAAGTTCTTCGGGGCCCAGCATTTT,CASSPKFFGAQHF
.,.,TRBV5-1,TRBJ1-1,TGCGCCAGCAGCTTGGTTGGGGCGGGGAACACTGAAGCTTTCTTT,CASSLVGAGNTEAFF
.,TRBD2,TRBV11-3,TRBJ2-3,TGTGCCAGCAGCTTACGGACTAGCGGCACAGATACGCAGTATTTT,CASSLRTSGTDTQYF
.,.,TRBV5-1,TRBJ1-3,TGCGCCAGCAGGTCCGGGACTTCGCCGGGGGGAAACACCATATATTTT,CASRSGTSPGGNTIYF
.,.,TRBV7-2,TRBJ1-3,TGTGCCAGCAGCCCCTCCGGAGCCTCTGGAAACACCATATATTTT,CASSPSGASGNTIYF
.,.,TRBV29-1,TRBJ1-2,TGCAGCTCCAATAAACAGGGTGGCTATGGCTACACCTTC,CSSNKQGGYGYTF
.,.,TRBV7-2,TRBJ2-3,TGTGCCAGCAGCGCGACACATAGCACAGATACGCAGTATTTT,CASSATHSTDTQYF
.,TRBD2,TRBV11-2,TRBJ2-1,TGTGCCAGCAGCTCTAGCGGGATAGAGCAGTTCTTC,CASSSSGIEQFF
.,TRBD2,TRBV28,TRBJ2-3,TGTGCCAGCAGCCCTCCGGCTAGCGGACCCTTCACAGATACGCAGTATTTT,CASSPPASGPFTDTQYF
.,TRBD1,TRBV14,TRBJ2-1,TGTGCCAGCAGCCAAGACAGGGGGCGCGGGCATGAGCAGTTCTTC,CASSQDRGRGHEQFF
.,.,TRBV7-6,TRBJ2-7,TGTGCCAGCAGCTTAGAAGACAGCCAAGGCTCCTACGAGCAGTACTTC,CASSLEDSQGSYEQYF
once,TRBD2,TRBV28,TRBJ2-7,TGTGCCAGCAGTTTAATCGGGACTAGCGTTTACGAGCAGTACTTC,CASSLIGTSVYEQYF
few,TRBD2,TRBV9,TRBJ2-3,TGTGCCAGCAGCGTAGAGGCCGGGACTAGCGGGCCCCGCACAGATACGCAGTATTTT,CASSVEAGTSGPRTDTQYF
once,TRBD1,TRBV25-1,TRBJ1-1,TGTGCCAGCAGTGAACCTGACAGGGGGCTTACTGAAGCTTTCTTT,CASSEPDRGLTEAFF
.,.,TRBV6-5,TRBJ2-2,TGTGCCAGCAGTTACCAGCCGACCGGGGAGCTGTTTTTT,CASSYQPTGELFF
.,TRBD2,TRBV5-4,TRBJ2-7,TGTGCCAGCAAAACTGGGGGACTAGCGGGAGGGCGGGACGAGCAGTACTTC,CASKTGGLAGGRDEQYF
.,.,TRBV29-1,TRBJ1-1,TGCAGCGTTGAAGAAACTTGGGGGACCGTGTCTGAAGCTTTCTTT,CSVEETWGTVSEAFF
.,TRBD1,TRBV7-9,TRBJ1-5,TGTGCCAGCAGCTTGACAGGGGCCAATCAGCCCCAGCATTTT,CASSLTGANQPQHF
.,.,TRBV19,TRBJ2-7,TGTGCCAGTAGTTTGGGGAAACCCTACGAGCAGTACTTC,CASSLGKPYEQYF
.,TRBD2,TRBV4-2,TRBJ2-7,TGTGCCAGCAGCCAAGATACGACTAGCGTAGCCTACGAGCAGTACTTC,CASSQDTTSVAYEQYF
.,TRBD2,TRBV5-1,TRBJ2-2,TGCGCCAGCAGCGCGGGACTAGCGGGAGCCGGGGAGCTGTTTTTT,CASSAGLAGAGELFF
.,.,TRBV25-1,TRBJ1-1,TGTGCCAGCGGTCCTCCCCAGAGGGGATCTGAAGCTTTCTTT,CASGPPQRGSEAFF
.,.,TRBV2,TRBJ1-6,TGTGCCAGCAGTGTACAGGGACGGGACAATTCACCCCTCCACTTT,CASSVQGRDNSPLHF
.,.,TRBV11-2,TRBJ1-1,TGTGCCAGCAGCTTAGACCCAGGAAGTCGGACTGAAGCTTTCTTT,CASSLDPGSRTEAFF
.,TRBD2,TRBV11-2,TRBJ2-5,TGTGCCAGCAGCCCCCGGGCTAGCGGATTCTTAGAGACCCAGTACTTC,CASSPRASGFLETQYF
.,.,TRBV5-1,TRBJ2-6,TGCGCCAGCAGCTTGGTTCCGAGGGCGACAGGGGCCAACGTCCTGACTTTC,CASSLVPRATGANVLTF
.,TRBD1,TRBV5-1,TRBJ1-1,TGCGCCAGCAGTCATGGACAGGGGGGCACTGAAGCTTTCTTT,CASSHGQGGTEAFF
.,TRBD1,TRBV14,TRBJ2-1,TGTGCCAGCAGCCAGGGACAGGGTTACAATGAGCAGTTCTTC,CASSQGQGYNEQFF
.,TRBD2,TRBV5-6,TRBJ2-5,TGTGCCAGCAGCCCGAGGACTAGCGGGAGTAGCAAGACCCAGTACTTC,CASSPRTSGSSKTQYF
.,.,TRBV28,TRBJ1-1,TGTGCCAGCAGTTTAGACGGGCGGAACACTGAAGCTTTCTTT,CASSLDGRNTEAFF
.,.,TRBV9,TRBJ2-7,TGTGCCAGCAGCCCCGGTTCAGGGTGGTCCTACGAGCAGTACTTC,CASSPGSGWSYEQYF
.,TRBD2,TRBV5-4,TRBJ2-3,TGTGCCAGCAGCTTGGGGGGAGGGCGCGCTAGCACAGATACGCAGTATTTT,CASSLGGGRASTDTQYF
.,TRBD2,TRBV7-6,TRBJ2-5,TGTGCCAGCAGCACCCGACTAGCGGGAGGGGAGACCCAGTACTTC,CASSTRLAGGETQYF
.,.,TRBV15,TRBJ2-5,TGTGCCACCAGCAGGGGGGACACACAAGAGACCCAGTACTTC,CATSRGDTQETQYF
.,TRBD2,TRBV29-1,TRBJ2-2,TGCAGCGTTCTAGCGGGAGAGAACACCGGGGAGCTGTTTTTT,CSVLAGENTGELFF
.,TRBD2,TRBV4-1,TRBJ2-3,TGCGCCAGCAGCCAACTTAGCGGGACCCTCACAGATACGCAGTATTTT,CASSQLSGTLTDTQYF
.,.,TRBV13,TRBJ1-3,TGTGCCAGCAGCCCCGACAGGTCCTCTGGAAACACCATATATTTT,CASSPDRSSGNTIYF